Sequencing of this T cell receptor (beta chain) was carried out in a study of identical twins. TCRdb re-analysed the 5' RACE reads in MiXCR, keeping a single row per CDR3 protein. The repertoire holds roughly 250,000 distinct CDR3 sequences, with approximately 7.9% as singletons. Trimming stripped 2 bases from V and 4 bases from J, with 8 bases between. There are 13 residues in the CDR3. This sample was also put to use in a study of yellow fever vaccine responses in identical twins.

The source of this sequence is a woman in her late teens or twenties in good health. The specimen sequenced was CD8+ T cells sorted from blood. The rearrangement links TRBV12-3 or TRBV12-4 to TRBJ2-5; no clear D. The CDR3 is CASSLSWRETQYF. For the CDR3, the DNA is TGTGCCAGCAGTTTATCATGGAGAGAGACCCAGTACTTC.